The 13 T cell receptor beta chains reported below all come from one sample, sequenced in a study of shared clonotypes between healthy human individuals. TCRdb's copy holds only in-frame clones and misses some; the assay was immunoSEQ multiplex PCR. The sample has about 520,000 clones, about 96% seen once. Sequences were obtained from naive CD4+ T cells sorted from blood. Sample subset: CD45RA+ positively selected. The receptors originated from a woman aged 25 to 39 in good health.

This chain uses TRBV5-1 with TRBJ1-4, with 7 bases aligning to TRBD1. The ends lost 1 base at V and 8 bases at J; junction bases unmatched: 8. The CDR3 is 15 residues long. CDR1 and CDR2 (germline): SGHRS, YFSETQ. The CDR3: CASSLIGTAEEKLFF. For the CDR3, the DNA is TGCGCCAGCAGCTTGATCGGGACAGCCGAGGAAAAACTGTTTTTT.

This clone came up once. The rearrangement uses TRBV2 and TRBJ1-2; D uncertain. This CDR3 has 14 amino acids. Germline CDR1 SNHLY, CDR2 FYNNEI. Trimming left V 0 bases short and J 8 bases short, with 13 bases between. The CDR3 is CASSEASQTRGYTF. Written as DNA, the CDR3 is TGTGCCAGCAGTGAAGCGTCCCAGACGCGGGGCTACACCTTC.

V is TRBV19 and J is TRBJ2-5, with 8 bases that match TRBD2. The CDR3 contains 15 residues. V dropped 2 bases and J dropped 2; count of bases not matched to a gene: 4. Germline CDR1 LNHDA, CDR2 SQIVND (reference sequence). The DNA of the CDR3 is TGTGCCAGTAGTATATCTGGCGGGGGGCAAGAGACCCAGTACTTC. Translating gives CASSISGGGQETQYF.

This clone was seen once. The chain links TRBV5-4 to TRBJ1-1; 7 bases line up with TRBD1. Germline values: CDR1 SGHNT, CDR2 YYREEE (reference sequence). Trimming took 4 bases from V and 1 from J; bases not matched to a gene: 7. The CDR3 loop spans 15 amino acids. The CDR3 region has the DNA TGTGCCAGCAGCGGCAACAGGGGCCCGAACACTGAAGCTTTCTTT. Amino acid sequence: CASSGNRGPNTEAFF. Based on the CDR3 plus reference TRBV5-4 and TRBJ1-1, the full variable domain is ETGVTQSPTHLIKTRGQQVTLRCSSQSGHNTVSWYQQALGQGPQFIFQYYREEENGRGNFPPRFSGLQFPNYSSELNVNALELDDSALYLCASSGNRGPNTEAFFGQGTRLTVV.

This sequence joins TRBV7-8 and TRBJ1-1; TRBD1 is a possible D gene (5 bases). Trimming shortened V by 2 bases and J by 7 bases, and 8 bases separated the two germline ends. This CDR3 has 12 residues. The germline V gene has CDR1 SGHVS and CDR2 FQNEAQ. The CDR3 loop is CASSLRGSEAFF. DNA for the CDR3: TGTGCCAGCAGCTTACGGGGCAGTGAAGCTTTCTTT.

The J gene is TRBJ2-2, the V gene TRBV11-3; the D gene is possibly TRBD2 (6 bases). V lost 5 bases and J lost 6, with 10 bases in between. Germline assignment: CDR1 SGHNT and CDR2 YENEEA. This CDR3 region has 13 residues. For the CDR3, the DNA is TGTGCCAGCAGCGTGACTAGTCCCGGGGAGCTGTTTTTT. It is translated as CASSVTSPGELFF.

This clone was seen once. The rearrangement joins TRBV28 to TRBJ2-3; 13 nucleotides line up with TRBD2. The germline CDR1 and CDR2 sequences are MDHEN and SYDVKM. There are 17 residues in the CDR3. With V trimmed by 4 bases and J by 3 bases, 7 bases remained unmatched. The CDR3 spells CASSSYTSGRVTDTQYF. The CDR3 DNA sequence: TGTGCCAGCAGTTCCTATACTAGCGGGAGGGTGACAGATACGCAGTATTTT.

CDR3 loop: CASSFWTGEGEKLFF. CDR3 coding DNA: TGTGCCAGCAGCTTCTGGACAGGGGAGGGTGAAAAACTGTTTTTT. The chain has TRBV7-9 and TRBJ1-4; 9 nucleotides align to TRBD1. Germline lookup yields CDR1 SEHNR and CDR2 FQNEAQ (reference sequence). The CDR3 covers 15 residues. V gave up 3 bases and J gave up 7 bases; unmatched junction bases: 6.

The gene calls are TRBV4-1 and TRBJ2-4; D remains unclear. The CDR3 is 14 amino acids. The germline CDR1 and CDR2 sequences are MGHRA and YSYEKL. V was pared by 3 bases and J by 10 bases, with 16 bases between. CDR3 sequence reads: CASSQSFAAEIQYF. DNA of the CDR3: TGCGCCAGCAGCCAGTCGTTCGCAGCTGAGATTCAGTACTTC.

This chain links TRBV6-5 with TRBJ2-5, with 7 bases lining up with TRBD2. Germline assignment: CDR1 MNHEY and CDR2 SVGAGI. This CDR3 is built from 14 residues. Trimming at V came to 8 bases and at J to 4 bases, leaving 10 bases not matched to a gene. CDR3 in DNA: TGTGCCAGCCGCGCGCCAGCGGGAATAGAGACCCAGTACTTC. Its translation: CASRAPAGIETQYF.

This clone was found once. The CDR3 region is CASSGRDGNYYEQYF. DNA for the CDR3: TGTGCCAGCTCGGGCCGGGACGGAAACTACTACGAGCAGTACTTC. The rearrangement joins TRBV27 to TRBJ2-7; D tentatively fits TRBD1 or TRBD2 (5 bases each). Germline-derived CDR1 and CDR2 are MNHEY and SMNVEV (reference sequence). CDR3 length equals 15 residues. With 8 bases removed from V and 3 bases from J, the gap between germline ends came to 20 bases.

Written as DNA, the CDR3 is TGCAGCGTTGGGCTTTCGCCCAACTACAATGAGCAGTTCTTC. Protein product: CSVGLSPNYNEQFF. The V gene is TRBV29-1, the J gene TRBJ2-1, with D uncertain. CDR1 and CDR2 from the germline V gene are SQVTM and ANQGSEA. This CDR3 is built from 14 residues. Trimming cost V 4 bases and J 3 bases, with 13 bases left between them.

This clone is a singleton in its sample. This chain joins TRBV28 and TRBJ2-3, with D possibly called TRBD1 or TRBD2 (5 bases each). CDR1 and CDR2 from the germline V gene are MDHEN and SYDVKM. Trimming cost V 5 bases and J 0 bases, with 18 bases left between them. CDR3 size: 17 residues. The CDR3 spells CASSTIRRDRSTDTQYF. In nucleotides, the CDR3 is TGTGCCAGCAGTACCATCCGAAGGGACCGAAGCACAGATACGCAGTATTTT.